This is a list of T cell receptor beta chains from one sample in a study of T cell responses to AZD1222 COVID-19 vaccine. The table came from immunoSEQ multiplex PCR; TCRdb's copy has only in-frame clones and leaves some out. The data hold roughly 190,000 clones, with about nine tenths observed a single time. This material consisted of peripheral blood, taken on day 0 of AZD1222 vaccination. These receptors were taken from an adult in good health. Each CDR3 is given with its conserved first and last residue.

CDR3: CASSQDSAGVGEQYF
V: TRBV14
J: TRBJ2-7

CDR3: CASSSNSPLHF
V: TRBV6-2/TRBV6-3
J: TRBJ1-6

CDR3: CASSFRGVNSSPLHF
V: TRBV27
J: TRBJ1-6

CDR3: CASSLGLAGHTDTQYF
V: TRBV5-1
J: TRBJ2-3

CDR3: CASSVGQGGETQYF
V: TRBV2
J: TRBJ2-5

CDR3: CSAPPYNEQFF
V: TRBV20-1
J: TRBJ2-1

CDR3: CASSPDSIYGYTF
V: TRBV11-2
J: TRBJ1-2

CDR3: CASSRGLAGRLQETQYF
V: TRBV5-1
J: TRBJ2-5

CDR3: CASSASNRGNQPQHF
V: TRBV2
J: TRBJ1-5

CDR3: CASSLFRGASTDTQYF
V: TRBV5-6
J: TRBJ2-3

CDR3: CASSLSGLLSGELFF
V: TRBV5-4
J: TRBJ2-2

CDR3: CASSLSSLGELFF
V: TRBV27
J: TRBJ2-2

CDR3: CASCLGQGNTEAFF
V: TRBV7-3
J: TRBJ1-1

CDR3: CASSLGPGQGDEKLFF
V: TRBV7-2
J: TRBJ1-4

CDR3: CASSFLGVATNTEAFF
V: TRBV11-2
J: TRBJ1-1

CDR3: CASSALPRGAGGELFF
V: TRBV19
J: TRBJ2-2

CDR3: CASSLAYTEAFF
V: TRBV12-3/TRBV12-4
J: TRBJ1-1

CDR3: CASSPTGLAKSSYNEQFF
V: TRBV7-3
J: TRBJ2-1

CDR3: CASSPKSPPYEQYF
V: TRBV18
J: TRBJ2-7

CDR3: CASSQDHPNEKLFF
V: TRBV4-3
J: TRBJ1-4

CDR3: CASSQGDRWYNEQFF
V: TRBV3-1/TRBV3-2
J: TRBJ2-1

CDR3: CASSFSGGSPLHF
V: TRBV12-3/TRBV12-4
J: TRBJ1-6

CDR3: CASSLTTQETQYF
V: TRBV5-1
J: TRBJ2-5

CDR3: CASSIRGDNEQFF
V: TRBV19
J: TRBJ2-1

CDR3: CASSSGGYNEQFF
V: TRBV7-3
J: TRBJ2-1

CDR3: CASSPWTGALSNTEAFF
V: TRBV28
J: TRBJ1-1

CDR3: CASSSEGAGITYEQYF
V: TRBV13
J: TRBJ2-7

CDR3: CASSDRTQETQYF
V: TRBV10-1
J: TRBJ2-5

CDR3: CASSYSGTGKNIQYF
V: TRBV6-5
J: TRBJ2-4

CDR3: CASSPNPSDSYNEQFF
V: TRBV5-1
J: TRBJ2-1

CDR3: CASRRGAANEQFF
V: TRBV27
J: TRBJ2-1

CDR3: CSASLIGWDEQFF
V: TRBV20-1
J: TRBJ2-1

CDR3: CASSLGPVNTEAFF
V: TRBV5-5
J: TRBJ1-1

CDR3: CASSFVGDEDTEAFF
V: TRBV28
J: TRBJ1-1

CDR3: CSASAGPNTEAFF
V: TRBV20-1
J: TRBJ1-1